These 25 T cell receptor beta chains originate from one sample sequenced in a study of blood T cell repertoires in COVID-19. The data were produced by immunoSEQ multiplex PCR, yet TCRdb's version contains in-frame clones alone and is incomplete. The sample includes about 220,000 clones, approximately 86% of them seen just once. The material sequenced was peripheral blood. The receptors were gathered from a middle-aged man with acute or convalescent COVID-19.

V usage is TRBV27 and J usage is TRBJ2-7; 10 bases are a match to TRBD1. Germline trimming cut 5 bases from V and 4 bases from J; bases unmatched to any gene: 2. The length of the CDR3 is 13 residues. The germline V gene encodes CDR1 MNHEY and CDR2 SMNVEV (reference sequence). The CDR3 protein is CASSRQGAYEQYF. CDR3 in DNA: TGTGCCAGCAGTCGACAGGGGGCATACGAGCAGTACTTC.

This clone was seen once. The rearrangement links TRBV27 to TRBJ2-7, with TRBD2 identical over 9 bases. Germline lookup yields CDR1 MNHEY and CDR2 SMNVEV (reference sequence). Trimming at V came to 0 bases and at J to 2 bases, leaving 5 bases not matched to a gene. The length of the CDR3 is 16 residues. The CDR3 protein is CASSLSPAGGPYEQYF. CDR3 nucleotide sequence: TGTGCCAGCAGTTTATCGCCAGCGGGGGGACCCTACGAGCAGTACTTC.

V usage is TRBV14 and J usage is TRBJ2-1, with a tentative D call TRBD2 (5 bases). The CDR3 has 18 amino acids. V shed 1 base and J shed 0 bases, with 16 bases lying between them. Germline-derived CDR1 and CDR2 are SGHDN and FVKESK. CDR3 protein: CASSQGLASRSSYNEQFF. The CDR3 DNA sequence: TGTGCCAGCAGCCAAGGCTTGGCTAGCAGGAGCTCCTACAATGAGCAGTTCTTC. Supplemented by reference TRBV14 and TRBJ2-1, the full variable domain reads EAGVTQFPSHSVIEKGQTVTLRCDPISGHDNLYWYRRVMGKEIKFLLHFVKESKQDESGMPNNRFLAERTGGTYSTLKVQPAELEDSGVYFCASSQGLASRSSYNEQFFGPGTRLTVL.

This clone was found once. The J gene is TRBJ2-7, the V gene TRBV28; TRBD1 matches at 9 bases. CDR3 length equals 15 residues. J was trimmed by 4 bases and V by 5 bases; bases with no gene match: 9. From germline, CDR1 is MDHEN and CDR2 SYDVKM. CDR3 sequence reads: CASSPPTGGKYEQYF. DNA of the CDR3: TGTGCCAGCAGTCCCCCCACAGGGGGCAAATACGAGCAGTACTTC.

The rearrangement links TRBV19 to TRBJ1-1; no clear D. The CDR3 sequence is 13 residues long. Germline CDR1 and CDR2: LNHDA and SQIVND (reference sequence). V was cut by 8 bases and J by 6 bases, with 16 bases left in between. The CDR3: CASYARLFAEAFF. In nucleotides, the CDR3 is TGTGCCAGTTATGCCAGATTATTTGCTGAAGCTTTCTTT.

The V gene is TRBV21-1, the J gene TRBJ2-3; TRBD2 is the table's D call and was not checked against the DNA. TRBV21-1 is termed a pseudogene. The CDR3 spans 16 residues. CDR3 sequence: CASGPPSRGGTDTQYF. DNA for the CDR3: TGTGCCAGCGGGCCCCCTTCTAGGGGGGGAACAGATACGCAGTATTTT.

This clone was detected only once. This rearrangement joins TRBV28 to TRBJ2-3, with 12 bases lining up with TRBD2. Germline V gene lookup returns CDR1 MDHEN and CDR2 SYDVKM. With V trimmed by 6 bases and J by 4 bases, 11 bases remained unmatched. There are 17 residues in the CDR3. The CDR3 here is CASRFTSGRRLADTQYF. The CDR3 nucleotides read TGTGCCAGCAGGTTTACTAGCGGGAGGAGGTTGGCAGATACGCAGTATTTT.

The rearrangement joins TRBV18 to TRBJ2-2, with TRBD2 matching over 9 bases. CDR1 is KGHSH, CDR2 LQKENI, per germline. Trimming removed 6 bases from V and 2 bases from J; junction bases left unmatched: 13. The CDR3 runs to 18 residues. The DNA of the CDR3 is TGTGCCAGCTCCAAAGGAGCACTAGCGGGTAGTAACACCGGGGAGCTGTTTTTT. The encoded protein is CASSKGALAGSNTGELFF.

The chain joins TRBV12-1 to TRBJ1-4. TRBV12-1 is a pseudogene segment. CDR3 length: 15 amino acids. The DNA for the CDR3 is TGTGCCAGCACCATTCCGCGGGGGGGACCGACTAAAACGTTTTTT. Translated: CASTIPRGGPTKTFF.

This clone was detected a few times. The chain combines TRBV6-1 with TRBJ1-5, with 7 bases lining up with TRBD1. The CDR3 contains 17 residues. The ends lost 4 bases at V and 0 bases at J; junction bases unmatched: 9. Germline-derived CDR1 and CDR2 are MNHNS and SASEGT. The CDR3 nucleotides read TGTGCCAGCAGTGCGTTCGCCGGGACAGATAGCAATCAGCCCCAGCATTTT. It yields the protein CASSAFAGTDSNQPQHF.

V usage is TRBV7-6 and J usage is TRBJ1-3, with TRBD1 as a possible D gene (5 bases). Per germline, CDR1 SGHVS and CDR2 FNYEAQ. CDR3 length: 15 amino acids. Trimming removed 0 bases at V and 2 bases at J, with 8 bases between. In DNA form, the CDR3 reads TGTGCCAGCAGCTTAGCGGGGGGAACTGGAAACACCATATATTTT. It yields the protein CASSLAGGTGNTIYF. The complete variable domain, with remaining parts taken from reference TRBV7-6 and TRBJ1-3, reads GAGVSQSPRYKVTKRGQDVALRCDPISGHVSLYWYRQALGQGPEFLTYFNYEAQQDKSGLPNDRFSAERPEGSISTLTIQRTEQRDSAMYRCASSLAGGTGNTIYFGEGSWLTVV.

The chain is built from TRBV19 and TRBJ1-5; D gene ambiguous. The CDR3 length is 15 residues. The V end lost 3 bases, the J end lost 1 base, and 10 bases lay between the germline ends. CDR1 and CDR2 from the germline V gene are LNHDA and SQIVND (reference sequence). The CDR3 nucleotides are TGTGCCAGTAGTATGGGTATACTAAGCAATCAGCCCCAGCATTTT. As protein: CASSMGILSNQPQHF.

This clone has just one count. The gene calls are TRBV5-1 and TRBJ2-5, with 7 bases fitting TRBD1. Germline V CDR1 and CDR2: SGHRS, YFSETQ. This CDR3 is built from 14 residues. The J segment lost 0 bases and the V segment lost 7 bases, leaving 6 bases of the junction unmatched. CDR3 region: CASAETGDQETQYF. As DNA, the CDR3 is TGCGCCAGCGCCGAAACAGGGGACCAAGAGACCCAGTACTTC.

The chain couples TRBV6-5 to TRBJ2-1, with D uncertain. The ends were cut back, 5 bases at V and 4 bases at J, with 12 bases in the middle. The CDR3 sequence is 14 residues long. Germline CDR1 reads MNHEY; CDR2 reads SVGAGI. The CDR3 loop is CASSPSTSYNEQFF. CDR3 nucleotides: TGTGCCAGCAGTCCGTCGACTTCATACAATGAGCAGTTCTTC.

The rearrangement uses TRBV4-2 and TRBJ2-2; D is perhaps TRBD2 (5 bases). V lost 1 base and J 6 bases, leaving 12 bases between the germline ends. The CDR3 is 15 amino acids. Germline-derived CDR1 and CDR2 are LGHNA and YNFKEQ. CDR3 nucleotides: TGTGCCAGCAGCCAAGGGAAGAGGGCCTCCGGGGAGCTGTTTTTT. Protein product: CASSQGKRASGELFF.

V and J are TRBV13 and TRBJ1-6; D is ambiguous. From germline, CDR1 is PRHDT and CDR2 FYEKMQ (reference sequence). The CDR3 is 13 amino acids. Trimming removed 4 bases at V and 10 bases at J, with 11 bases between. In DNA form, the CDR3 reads TGTGCCAGCAGCTCTACCGGCGGCTCACCCCTCCACTTT. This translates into CASSSTGGSPLHF.

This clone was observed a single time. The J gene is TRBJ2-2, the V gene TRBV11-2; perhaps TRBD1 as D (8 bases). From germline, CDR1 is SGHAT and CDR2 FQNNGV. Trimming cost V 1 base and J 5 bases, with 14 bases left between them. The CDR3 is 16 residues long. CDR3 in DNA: TGTGCCAGCAGCTTAGTCGAACAGGGGGGGACCGGGGAGCTGTTTTTT. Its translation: CASSLVEQGGTGELFF.

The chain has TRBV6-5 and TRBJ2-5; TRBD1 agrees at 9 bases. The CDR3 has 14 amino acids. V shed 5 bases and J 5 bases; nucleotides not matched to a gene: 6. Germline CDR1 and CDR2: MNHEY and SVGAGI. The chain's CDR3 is CASSTTGGAETQYF. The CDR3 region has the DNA TGTGCCAGCAGTACTACAGGGGGCGCCGAGACCCAGTACTTC.

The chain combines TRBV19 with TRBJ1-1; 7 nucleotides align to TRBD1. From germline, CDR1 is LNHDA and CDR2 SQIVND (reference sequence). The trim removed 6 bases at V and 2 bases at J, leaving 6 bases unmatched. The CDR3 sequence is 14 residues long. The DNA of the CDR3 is TGTGCCAGTAGCCTACAGGGGTATAACACTGAAGCTTTCTTT. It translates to CASSLQGYNTEAFF. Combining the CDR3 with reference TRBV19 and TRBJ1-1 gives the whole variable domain DGGITQSPKYLFRKEGQNVTLSCEQNLNHDAMYWYRQDPGQGLRLIYYSQIVNDFQKGDIAEGYSVSREKKESFPLTVTSAQKNPTAFYLCASSLQGYNTEAFFGQGTRLTVV.

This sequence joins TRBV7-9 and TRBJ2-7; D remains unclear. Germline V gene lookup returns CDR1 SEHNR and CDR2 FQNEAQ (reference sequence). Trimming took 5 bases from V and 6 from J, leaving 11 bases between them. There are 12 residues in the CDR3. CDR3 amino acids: CASSPPIREQYF. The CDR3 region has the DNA TGTGCCAGCAGCCCGCCTATCCGCGAGCAGTACTTC.

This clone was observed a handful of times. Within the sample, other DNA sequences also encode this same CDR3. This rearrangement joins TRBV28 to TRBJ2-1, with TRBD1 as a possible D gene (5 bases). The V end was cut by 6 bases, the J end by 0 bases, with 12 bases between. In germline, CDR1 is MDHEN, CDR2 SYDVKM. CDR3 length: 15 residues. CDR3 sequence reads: CASSPPRDSYNEQFF. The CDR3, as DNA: TGTGCCAGCAGCCCCCCCAGGGACTCCTACAATGAGCAGTTCTTC.

The CDR3 loop is CASSTTGGGAFF. In DNA, the CDR3 is TGTGCCAGCAGCACCACAGGGGGCGGAGCTTTCTTT. This chain joins TRBV7-9 and TRBJ1-1; 9 bases fit TRBD1. The CDR3 is 12 amino acids. V lost 5 bases, J lost 10 bases, and 5 bases stayed unmatched. From germline, CDR1 is SEHNR and CDR2 FQNEAQ (reference sequence).

In nucleotides, the CDR3 is TGTGCCAGCTCACCAAGCGACAGTTGGGATAATGAAAAACTGTTTTTT. As protein: CASSPSDSWDNEKLFF. V is TRBV18 and J is TRBJ1-4; tentatively, D is TRBD1 (5 bases). The CDR3 is 16 residues long. The V gene lost 2 bases and the J gene lost 4 bases, with 14 bases spanning the gap. Germline loops: CDR1 KGHSH, CDR2 LQKENI.

The CDR3 DNA sequence: TGTGCCAGCAGTTTATCCGGGACAGGGAAGTCACCCCTCCACTTT. It yields the protein CASSLSGTGKSPLHF. The chain couples TRBV27 to TRBJ1-6, with 9 nucleotides matching TRBD1. The CDR3 sequence is 15 residues long. Losses at the gene ends were 0 bases for V and 10 bases for J; bases not matched to a gene: 4. The germline gives CDR1 MNHEY, CDR2 SMNVEV (reference sequence).

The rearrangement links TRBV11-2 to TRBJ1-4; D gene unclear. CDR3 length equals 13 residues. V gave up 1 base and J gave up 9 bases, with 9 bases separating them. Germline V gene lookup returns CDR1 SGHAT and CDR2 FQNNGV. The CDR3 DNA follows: TGTGCCAGCAGCTTAGCGGAGGGAAAAAAACTGTTTTTT. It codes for CASSLAEGKKLFF.